Listed below are T cell receptor beta chains from one sample, sequenced in a study of cytomegalovirus exposure and HLA in healthy donors. Repertoires were generated with immunoSEQ multiplex PCR, while TCRdb's copy carries only in-frame clones and drops some. The table records over 130,000 clones, roughly 77% of them present only once. Sequencing was done on a sample of PBMCs. Receptor source: a human donor in good health. The conserved cysteine and the conserved F or W are not part of the CDR3 here. Expanded clones are given a class, and other clones once, few, many or no size at all.

V: TRBV6-6; size: .; J: TRBJ2-7; CDR3: ASGGGYEQY
V: TRBV27; size: .; J: TRBJ1-1; CDR3: ASSPGTGMNTEAF
V: TRBV7-2; size: once; J: TRBJ2-5; CDR3: ASSLTSGSGETQY
V: TRBV7-2; size: once; J: TRBJ2-3; CDR3: ASSLLAGGSDTQY
V: TRBV18; size: .; J: TRBJ2-3; CDR3: ASSPGQAISTDTQY
V: TRBV18; size: .; J: TRBJ2-7; CDR3: ASSSNGLAGSSYEQY
V: TRBV7-2; size: .; J: TRBJ2-1; CDR3: ASSTRVPSYNEQF
V: TRBV7-9; size: .; J: TRBJ2-7; CDR3: ASSFLAGGYEQY
V: TRBV4-3; size: .; J: TRBJ2-7; CDR3: ASSQSWSNWTGGVYEQY
V: TRBV6-5; size: .; J: TRBJ1-1; CDR3: ASSIGLNTEAF
V: TRBV19; size: .; J: TRBJ2-5; CDR3: ATMHRGETQY
V: TRBV5-1; size: .; J: TRBJ2-1; CDR3: ASSPDSNEQF
V: TRBV25-1; size: .; J: TRBJ1-1; CDR3: ASSVGPNEAF
V: TRBV6-5; size: once; J: TRBJ1-5; CDR3: ASSLGAGNQPQH
V: TRBV7-9; size: .; J: TRBJ2-6; CDR3: ASSFPTGPGANVLT
V: TRBV15; size: few; J: TRBJ2-1; CDR3: ATSRGRRREYVNEQF
V: TRBV7-6; size: once; J: TRBJ2-7; CDR3: ASSSRHGYEQY
V: TRBV5-1; size: .; J: TRBJ1-2; CDR3: ASSPGSENYGYT
V: TRBV30; size: .; J: TRBJ1-4; CDR3: AWRGAREKLF
V: TRBV15; size: .; J: TRBJ2-7; CDR3: ATSRDTGPPYEQY
V: TRBV19; size: few; J: TRBJ2-7; CDR3: ASSITLAGSYEQY
V: TRBV15; size: once; J: TRBJ2-7; CDR3: ATSRDRGGTGEQY
V: TRBV5-4; size: .; J: TRBJ2-5; CDR3: ASSRLMETQY
V: TRBV27; size: .; J: TRBJ1-1; CDR3: ASSLGGNTEAF
V: TRBV14; size: .; J: TRBJ1-2; CDR3: ASSPVVAGGYGYT
V: TRBV28; size: .; J: TRBJ1-2; CDR3: ASAPGGGRRYGYT
V: TRBV18; size: .; J: TRBJ1-1; CDR3: ASSPKTVNTEAF
V: TRBV4-2; size: few; J: TRBJ2-3; CDR3: ASSQGWGQDMAGQY
V: TRBV5-1; size: .; J: TRBJ1-1; CDR3: ASSLGLLLGATTEAF
V: TRBV15; size: .; J: TRBJ2-5; CDR3: ATSRVPSGRTQETQY
V: TRBV2; size: .; J: TRBJ2-2; CDR3: ASSPGQGGTGELF
V: TRBV7-4; size: few; J: TRBJ2-7; CDR3: ASSLTRSRGMCPYEQY
V: TRBV15; size: once; J: TRBJ1-5; CDR3: ATGAGGRNQPQH
V: TRBV11-2; size: few; J: TRBJ2-7; CDR3: ASSQNRDAYEQY
V: TRBV7-2; size: .; J: TRBJ2-2; CDR3: ASSLLAGRNTGELF
V: TRBV6-1; size: .; J: TRBJ1-5; CDR3: ASSEVDRGIQPQH
V: TRBV11-3; size: .; J: TRBJ2-1; CDR3: ASSSGTGTPNEQF
V: TRBV5-1; size: .; J: TRBJ2-1; CDR3: ASSGGPSGGAIDNEQF
V: TRBV5-4; size: .; J: TRBJ2-2; CDR3: ASSAGLATGELF
V: TRBV30; size: once; J: TRBJ2-7; CDR3: AWNRGDYEQY
V: TRBV19; size: once; J: TRBJ1-5; CDR3: ASNHPTGDLRPWDQPQH
V: TRBV5-4; size: .; J: TRBJ1-1; CDR3: ASSFSTLNTEAF
V: TRBV7-8; size: .; J: TRBJ2-5; CDR3: ASSWTRAGRRETQY
V: TRBV5-7; size: .; J: TRBJ1-6; CDR3: ASETGLNSPLH
V: TRBV9; size: .; J: TRBJ2-3; CDR3: ASSEGLRDTQY
V: TRBV28; size: few; J: TRBJ1-4; CDR3: ASRLTGANEKLF
V: TRBV11-3; size: .; J: TRBJ1-6; CDR3: ASSLVRGNSPLH
V: TRBV2; size: .; J: TRBJ1-4; CDR3: ASSGRRSVGTGGSGDEKLF
V: TRBV10-1; size: .; J: TRBJ1-6; CDR3: ASSRDRVNSPLH
V: TRBV2; size: .; J: TRBJ1-6; CDR3: ASRAGTGVGSPLH
V: TRBV6-1; size: .; J: TRBJ2-7; CDR3: ASSEFFWRVRSYEQY
V: TRBV30; size: .; J: TRBJ2-3; CDR3: ASSSGFASSTDTQY
V: TRBV19; size: once; J: TRBJ1-4; CDR3: ASSSPRTGRNEKLF
V: TRBV7-9; size: .; J: TRBJ1-6; CDR3: ASSVNRGSGSSPLH
V: TRBV6-1; size: .; J: TRBJ1-1; CDR3: ASSELGQYEAF
V: TRBV5-6; size: .; J: TRBJ2-7; CDR3: ASSFYPRGGDEQY
V: TRBV14; size: once; J: TRBJ2-1; CDR3: ASTRSGGNNEQF
V: TRBV30; size: .; J: TRBJ1-1; CDR3: ACHRDREGDTEAF
V: TRBV27; size: .; J: TRBJ1-2; CDR3: ASSLREGDGYT